The text below deals with one T cell receptor (beta chain). The antigen is unknown. This CDR3 has 14 residues. V was shortened by 0 bases and J by 5 bases, with 7 bases between the two germline ends. Germline CDR1 and CDR2: MNHEY and SVGAGI. This specimen comes from a study of shared clonotypes between healthy human individuals. Study results and caveats: Relative to memory subsets, naive subsets generally showed larger estimated richness.

Here immunoSEQ multiplex PCR was the method, and the copy in TCRdb shows in-frame clones only, minus some. The table shows approximately 2,000,000 clones, with 85% to 95% occurring only once. Healthy and HIV-negative, the adult donors had no recent acute infections or vaccinations. Caucasian adults living in Nashville, Tennessee, provided all samples. The sample consisted of naive CD4+ T cells from PBMCs. The subset denotes: CD45RA+ positively selected. The clonotype was recovered from a man between 18 and 29 years old in good health. Some clones in this sample may be carry-over from other donors' samples. The chain uses TRBV6-5 and TRBJ2-2; D remains unclear. The CDR3 is CASSYSRPTGELFF. The CDR3 DNA follows: TGTGCCAGCAGTTACTCGAGGCCAACCGGGGAGCTGTTTTTT.